Following are 7 T cell receptor beta chains from one sample sequenced in a study of OX40 agonist ivuxolimab in advanced cancers. Assay: immunoSEQ multiplex PCR; the TCRdb copy retains only in-frame clones and omits some. The sample has roughly 65,000 clones; roughly 80% are singletons. Material: CD4+ or CD8+ T cells sorted from blood, obtained in a trial of the OX40 agonist ivuxolimab. The origin of the receptors is an adult with an advanced solid tumor such as melanoma, head and neck, liver or kidney cancer.

The chain has TRBV5-5 and TRBJ2-1, with a tentative D call TRBD2 (6 bases). The CDR3 is made up of 16 amino acids. Germline lookup yields CDR1 SGHKS and CDR2 YYEKEE (reference sequence). Trimming stripped 0 bases from V and 5 bases from J, with 15 bases between. CDR3 in amino acids: CASSLVPEGRNNEQFF. The CDR3 bases are TGTGCCAGCAGCTTGGTTCCGGAGGGCCGAAACAATGAGCAGTTCTTC.

The chain is built from TRBV2 and TRBJ1-4; tentative D call: TRBD1 (5 bases). The V end lost 8 bases, the J end lost 8 bases, and 18 bases lay between the germline ends. This CDR3 contains 14 residues. Germline V gene lookup returns CDR1 SNHLY and CDR2 FYNNEI. DNA of the CDR3: TGTGCCAGCGGAGGTAGGGGAGATTCCGAAAAACTGTTTTTT. Its translation: CASGGRGDSEKLFF.

V gene TRBV5-1 combines with J gene TRBJ2-3, with TRBD2 matching over 9 bases. Unmatched junction bases numbered 5, after V lost 2 bases and J lost 4 bases. CDR1 is SGHRS and CDR2 is YFSETQ in the germline V gene. The CDR3 is 15 amino acids. CDR3 DNA: TGCGCCAGCAGCTTCGGTAGCGGGAGACCAGATACGCAGTATTTT. It encodes CASSFGSGRPDTQYF.

This sequence joins TRBV11-2 and TRBJ2-4; 9 bases are shared with TRBD2. With V trimmed by 5 bases and J by 6 bases, 5 bases remained unmatched. Germline V gene sequence: CDR1 SGHAT, CDR2 FQNNGV. This CDR3 has 14 amino acids. In DNA form, the CDR3 reads TGTGCCAGCAGCCCTAGCGGGATCGGAAACATTCAGTACTTC. This encodes CASSPSGIGNIQYF.

The chain links TRBV4-1 to TRBJ1-2, with D tentatively TRBD1 (5 bases). CDR3 size: 13 residues. Germline V lookup: CDR1 MGHRA, CDR2 YSYEKL. Trimming cost V 4 bases and J 8 bases, with 14 bases left between them. The CDR3 DNA follows: TGCGCCAGCAGCCGGGACCCAACCCTAGGCTACACCTTC. This translates into CASSRDPTLGYTF.

V is TRBV7-3 and J is TRBJ2-2; TRBD2 aligns across 8 bases. V was pared by 3 bases and J by 1 base, with 7 bases of the junction left unmatched. The V gene's germline CDR1 is SGHTA and CDR2 FQGTGA. The CDR3 totals 17 residues. CDR3: CASSFSAGGVNTGELFF. The CDR3 coding sequence is TGTGCCAGCAGCTTCTCCGCGGGGGGTGTGAACACCGGGGAGCTGTTTTTT.

The chain combines TRBV5-6 with TRBJ1-1; D is uncertain. From germline, CDR1 is SGHDT and CDR2 YYEEEE. This CDR3 is built from 11 residues. Trimming removed 3 bases from V and 4 bases from J, with 4 bases in between. CDR3 nucleotide sequence: TGTGCCAGCAGCTGGGGCACTGAAGCTTTCTTT. This encodes CASSWGTEAFF.